The rows below give T cell receptor beta chains drawn from one sample of a study of blood T cell repertoires in COVID-19. Assay used: immunoSEQ multiplex PCR; TCRdb lists only in-frame clones, some missing. Here the sample spans over 200,000 clones, 75% to 90% being singletons. The material sequenced was peripheral blood. The receptors here all came from a man aged 30-40 years with COVID-19, enrolled during active disease. The CDR3 runs from the conserved cysteine through the conserved F or W. A D gene is named only where the DNA matches it firmly. Some rows have no size entry. The others give once, few or many, or a class for an expanded clone.

J: TRBJ2-3; D: NA; size: NA; V: TRBV2; CDR3: CASRLDKWGTDTQYF; DNA: TGTGCCAGCAGATTGGACAAATGGGGCACAGATACGCAGTATTTT
J: TRBJ2-3; D: NA; size: NA; V: TRBV2; CDR3: CASSDLQPDYRTDTQYF; DNA: TGTGCCAGCAGTGATCTTCAACCGGACTACCGCACAGATACGCAGTATTTT
J: TRBJ1-1; D: TRBD1; size: NA; V: TRBV7-9; CDR3: CASSRTGEDPFF; DNA: TGTGCCAGCAGTAGGACAGGGGAGGATCCTTTCTTT
J: TRBJ2-2; D: NA; size: few; V: TRBV28; CDR3: CASSLGAGELFF; DNA: TGTGCCAGCAGTTTAGGGGCTGGGGAGCTGTTTTTT
J: TRBJ2-5; D: TRBD2; size: once; V: TRBV7-2; CDR3: CASSFLSSGRGETQYF; DNA: TGTGCCAGCAGCTTTTTGTCTAGCGGGAGGGGGGAGACCCAGTACTTC
J: TRBJ1-1; D: NA; size: NA; V: TRBV7-6; CDR3: CASSSPKDTGNTEAFF; DNA: TGTGCCAGCAGCTCTCCTAAAGATACAGGTAACACTGAAGCTTTCTTT
J: TRBJ1-2; D: NA; size: NA; V: TRBV15; CDR3: CATSRDSPLGYTF; DNA: TGTGCCACCAGCAGAGATTCCCCCTTGGGCTACACCTTC
J: TRBJ1-2; D: NA; size: NA; V: TRBV25-1; CDR3: CASSEAGNYGYTF; DNA: TGTGCCAGCAGTGAGGCAGGGAACTATGGCTACACCTTC
J: TRBJ2-1; D: TRBD2; size: NA; V: TRBV5-4; CDR3: CASSLKSTSGSNEQFF; DNA: TGTGCCAGCAGCTTGAAGTCTACTAGCGGGAGCAATGAGCAGTTCTTC
J: TRBJ2-7; D: TRBD1; size: NA; V: TRBV27; CDR3: CASSLGVGGAGSEQYF; DNA: TGTGCCAGCAGTTTAGGTGTAGGGGGCGCCGGAAGCGAGCAGTACTTC